These 25 T cell receptor beta chains came from one sample sequenced in a study of CD8 T cells in ankylosing spondylitis. Study conclusions and caveats: One TCR beta motif, made up of eight or nine highly homologous variants, appeared characteristic of ankylosing spondylitis blood.

TCRdb reanalysed the 5' RACE reads using MiXCR and keeps one entry per CDR3 protein. The sample contains around 440,000 distinct CDR3 sequences, 17% of which appear only once. These receptors have no known antigen. The sequenced sample was blood, either unsorted or a sorted T cell fraction (not recorded which). The receptors were gathered from a male donor with ankylosing spondylitis.

This chain uses TRBV7-6 with TRBJ2-2, with 8 bases aligning to TRBD2. V trimming: 1 base; J trimming: 0 bases; junction bases outside the gene matches: 1. The CDR3 has 16 residues. Looked up from germline, CDR1 is SGHVS and CDR2 is FNYEAQ. For the CDR3, the DNA is TGTGCCAGCAGCTTAGGCGGGGGGACGAACACCGGGGAGCTGTTTTTT. Its translation is CASSLGGGTNTGELFF.

The gene calls are TRBV5-1 and TRBJ1-4; D is unclear. Trimming removed 2 bases at V and 7 bases at J, with 9 bases between. The CDR3 totals 13 residues. The V gene's germline CDR1 is SGHRS and CDR2 YFSETQ. CDR3 in amino acids: CASSFAWGEKLFF. CDR3 DNA: TGCGCCAGCAGCTTCGCCTGGGGTGAAAAACTGTTTTTT.

The CDR3 sequence: CASRSGTGTSGELFF. The CDR3 coding sequence is TGCGCCAGCAGATCCGGGACAGGGACGTCCGGGGAGCTGTTTTTT. The chain recombines TRBV5-1 with TRBJ2-2, with TRBD1 matching over 9 bases. The CDR3 covers 15 residues. Germline-derived CDR1 and CDR2 are SGHRS and YFSETQ. Germline trimming cut 5 bases from V and 6 bases from J; bases unmatched to any gene: 8. The whole variable domain, remainder taken from reference TRBV5-1 and TRBJ2-2, is KAGVTQTPRYLIKTRGQQVTLSCSPISGHRSVSWYQQTPGQGLQFLFEYFSETQRNKGNFPGRFSGRQFSNSRSEMNVSTLELGDSALYLCASRSGTGTSGELFFGEGSRLTVL.

This chain joins TRBV7-2 and TRBJ1-3; D uncertain. Trimming left V 5 bases short and J 5 bases short, with 16 bases between. Germline V CDR1 and CDR2: SGHTA, FQGNSA. The CDR3 covers 15 residues. The CDR3 loop is CASSRTDYFRNTIYF. Here the CDR3 DNA reads TGTGCCAGCAGCCGCACGGACTATTTTAGAAACACCATATATTTT.

This clonotype was counted between two and nine times. This chain uses TRBV2 with TRBJ2-1; TRBD1 is a possible D gene (5 bases). The CDR3 sequence is 13 residues long. Germline V gives CDR1 SNHLY, CDR2 FYNNEI. Trimming took off 5 bases at V and 12 bases at J, with 17 bases between the two ends. The chain's CDR3 is CASSPTWGTGQFF. The DNA for the CDR3 is TGTGCCAGCAGTCCAACCTGGGGCACGGGGCAGTTCTTC.

The table lists this clonotype with a few counts. The V gene is TRBV10-2, the J gene TRBJ2-7, with 7 bases fitting TRBD2. CDR1 is WSHSY and CDR2 is SAAADI in the germline V gene. The V segment lost 7 bases and the J segment 3 bases; nucleotides outside the gene matches: 6. The CDR3 has 13 amino acids. The chain's CDR3 is CASTEGGIYEQYF. CDR3 bases: TGCGCCAGCACCGAGGGAGGGATCTACGAGCAGTACTTC.

The V call is TRBV7-8, the J call TRBJ2-1, with D unresolved. Trimming removed 1 base from V and 6 bases from J, with 7 bases in between. The CDR3 runs 13 residues. Germline loops: CDR1 SGHVS, CDR2 FQNEAQ. The CDR3 loop reads CASSLGFANEQFF. CDR3 nucleotides: TGTGCCAGCAGCTTAGGGTTTGCCAATGAGCAGTTCTTC.

The chain employs TRBV6-1 and TRBJ1-1, with 8 bases identical to TRBD1. V gave up 7 bases and J gave up 1 base; unmatched junction bases: 5. CDR3 size: 14 residues. Germline CDR1 MNHNS, CDR2 SASEGT. CDR3 region: CASNRQGSNTEAFF. The CDR3, as DNA: TGTGCCAGCAATCGACAGGGGTCGAACACTGAAGCTTTCTTT.

This clonotype has more than one count but fewer than ten. This chain connects TRBV12-3 or TRBV12-4 to TRBJ2-2; no clear D. This CDR3 is built from 14 residues. Trimming removed 4 bases at V and 1 base at J, with 7 bases between. Written as DNA, the CDR3 is TGTGCCAGCAGTTCTCTACTGAACACCGGGGAGCTGTTTTTT. Translating it yields CASSSLLNTGELFF.

V usage is TRBV5-1 and J usage is TRBJ2-6; 15 nucleotides line up with TRBD2. Germline V gene sequence: CDR1 SGHRS, CDR2 YFSETQ. Trimming took 0 bases from V and 4 from J; bases not matched to a gene: 11. There are 21 residues in the CDR3. The CDR3 sequence is CASSLELGTSGRTGGANVLTF. DNA for the CDR3: TGCGCCAGCAGCTTGGAGCTTGGGACTAGCGGGAGGACCGGGGGGGCCAACGTCCTGACTTTC.

This clonotype has more than one count but fewer than ten. This rearrangement joins TRBV7-2 to TRBJ1-1, with D possibly being TRBD1 (5 bases). Germline CDR1 is SGHTA and CDR2 is FQGNSA. The CDR3 is 14 residues long. V gave up 4 bases and J gave up 5 bases, with 14 bases separating them. CDR3 loop: CASSSSPRATEAFF. The CDR3 DNA reads TGTGCCAGCAGCTCGTCCCCCAGGGCAACTGAAGCTTTCTTT. Variable domain in full (rest from reference TRBV7-2 and TRBJ1-1): GAGVSQSPSNKVTEKGKDVELRCDPISGHTALYWYRQSLGQGLEFLIYFQGNSAPDKSGLPSDRFSAERTGGSVSTLTIQRTQQEDSAVYLCASSSSPRATEAFFGQGTRLTVV.

This clonotype was observed at least ten times. The chain links TRBV9 to TRBJ2-2; tentative D call: TRBD2 (7 bases). CDR1 and CDR2 from the germline V gene are SGDLS and YYNGEE. The CDR3 covers 15 residues. Trimming removed 7 bases from V and 0 bases from J, with 13 bases in between. This chain's CDR3 is CASQRGGTNTGELFF. In DNA form, the CDR3 reads TGTGCCAGCCAGCGCGGGGGCACGAACACCGGGGAGCTGTTTTTT.

J is TRBJ1-2 and V is TRBV7-6, with D unresolved. This CDR3 comprises 13 residues. Trimming pared 8 bases from V and 4 bases from J, leaving 14 bases between. Germline V gene data show CDR1 as SGHVS and CDR2 as FNYEAQ. The CDR3 protein is CASQLEDVYGYTF. CDR3 coding DNA: TGTGCCAGCCAACTGGAGGACGTCTATGGCTACACCTTC. Full variable domain (outside the CDR3, taken from reference TRBV7-6 and TRBJ1-2): GAGVSQSPRYKVTKRGQDVALRCDPISGHVSLYWYRQALGQGPEFLTYFNYEAQQDKSGLPNDRFSAERPEGSISTLTIQRTEQRDSAMYRCASQLEDVYGYTFGSGTRLTVV.

J is TRBJ2-4 and V is TRBV20-1, with 10 bases fitting TRBD2. V dropped 1 base and J dropped 8; count of bases not matched to a gene: 5. The germline V gene has CDR1 DFQATT and CDR2 SNEGSKA (reference sequence). CDR3 length: 14 amino acids. Written as DNA, the CDR3 is TGCAGTGCTAGAGCATCTAGCGGGAGAGACATTCAGTACTTC. Translation: CSARASSGRDIQYF.

A few counts support this clonotype. The V gene is TRBV12-3 or TRBV12-4, the J gene TRBJ2-5, with D perhaps matching TRBD1 or TRBD2 (5 bases each). Between the trimmed V and J ends, which lost 3 bases and 12 bases, there was a span of 14 bases. The CDR3 is 12 residues long. The CDR3 is CASSFDPGPKYF. For the CDR3, the DNA is TGTGCCAGCAGTTTTGATCCGGGACCTAAGTACTTC.

As for this clonotype: A much larger clone lies a single base off, so this may be a read error. The chain has TRBV12-3 or TRBV12-4 and TRBJ2-5; 8 nucleotides line up with TRBD2. The CDR3 is made up of 18 amino acids. The CDR3 here is CACSLEPFGGGSQETQYF. In DNA form, the CDR3 reads TGTGCCTGCAGTTTAGAGCCCTTCGGCGGGGGGTCACAAGAGACCCAGTACTTC.

The chain recombines TRBV14 with TRBJ1-2; tentative D call: TRBD1 (5 bases). This CDR3 is 13 amino acids long. Germline V CDR1 and CDR2: SGHDN, FVKESK. V was clipped by 3 bases and J by 3 bases, with 8 bases between them. CDR3 bases: TGTGCCAGCAGCCACAGGGATGACTATGGCTACACCTTC. The encoded protein is CASSHRDDYGYTF.

The chain employs TRBV15 and TRBJ1-5; 9 bases are shared with TRBD1. CDR3 length: 17 amino acids. Per the germline V gene, CDR1 is LNHNV and CDR2 is YYDKDF (reference sequence). Unmatched junction bases numbered 9, after V lost 0 bases and J lost 6 bases. Here the CDR3 reads CATSRDLGGTGSQPQHF. The CDR3 DNA reads TGTGCCACCAGCAGAGATCTAGGGGGGACAGGGTCTCAGCCCCAGCATTTT.

A few counts support this clonotype. V gene TRBV29-1 combines with J gene TRBJ2-7, with 7 bases identical to TRBD1. Germline CDR1 and CDR2: SQVTM and ANQGSEA. The CDR3 totals 14 residues. V lost 4 bases to trimming and J lost 1 base; unmatched junction nucleotides: 7. CDR3 DNA sequence: TGCAGCGTTGTGAGCCCGGGACAGTCCTACGAGCAGTACTTC. Amino acids: CSVVSPGQSYEQYF.

This clonotype was seen only a few times. The J gene is TRBJ2-7, the V gene TRBV6-1; 11 bases fit TRBD1. From germline, CDR1 is MNHNS and CDR2 SASEGT. J was trimmed by 5 bases and V by 6 bases; bases with no gene match: 3. This CDR3 has 13 amino acids. CDR3: CASRRTGGHEQYF. CDR3 nucleotides: TGTGCCAGCAGGAGGACAGGGGGCCACGAGCAGTACTTC.

This clonotype occurred many times. The chain links TRBV3-1 to TRBJ2-1; 11 bases match TRBD2. The germline CDR1 and CDR2 sequences are LGHDT and YNNKEL (reference sequence). The CDR3 is made up of 13 amino acids. V was pared by 9 bases and J by 7 bases, with 5 bases of the junction left unmatched. The CDR3: CASVVAGGNEQFF. CDR3 nucleotide sequence: TGTGCCAGTGTGGTAGCGGGAGGGAATGAGCAGTTCTTC.

The sample holds a few counts of this clonotype. V usage is TRBV29-1 and J usage is TRBJ2-3; no reliable D call. Trimming stripped 4 bases from V and 2 bases from J, with 13 bases between. Per germline, CDR1 SQVTM and CDR2 ANQGSEA. CDR3 size: 14 residues. The CDR3 spells CSVGGWGNTDTQYF. CDR3 in DNA: TGCAGCGTTGGCGGCTGGGGAAACACAGATACGCAGTATTTT.

The genes are TRBV6-1 and TRBJ2-1, with a possible D match to TRBD1 (5 bases). CDR3 length: 14 amino acids. Germline CDR1 reads MNHNS; CDR2 reads SASEGT. The germline V and J ends were trimmed by 7 bases and 5 bases, with 15 bases remaining between them. In nucleotides, the CDR3 is TGTGCCAGCATGAGTGCCAAGGGGAACAATGAGCAGTTCTTC. Amino acid sequence: CASMSAKGNNEQFF.

The chain combines TRBV20-1 with TRBJ1-5; a weak D match, TRBD1 (6 bases). The CDR3 extends over 15 amino acids. Looked up from germline, CDR1 is DFQATT and CDR2 is SNEGSKA (reference sequence). Trimming shortened V by 1 base and J by 4 bases, and 14 bases separated the two germline ends. The CDR3 nucleotides read TGCAGTGCTAGAGGAGGGCAGGGGATTAATCAGCCCCAGCATTTT. It is translated as CSARGGQGINQPQHF.

In its sample, this clonotype was seen a few times. The V call is TRBV4-3, the J call TRBJ1-4; 7 positions match TRBD1. In germline, CDR1 is LGHNA, CDR2 YSLEER. CDR3 length: 16 residues. Trimming removed 3 bases from V and 4 bases from J; junction bases left unmatched: 8. This CDR3 reads CASSQHPGQHNEKLFF. The CDR3 DNA sequence: TGCGCCAGCAGCCAGCACCCGGGACAGCATAATGAAAAACTGTTTTTT.